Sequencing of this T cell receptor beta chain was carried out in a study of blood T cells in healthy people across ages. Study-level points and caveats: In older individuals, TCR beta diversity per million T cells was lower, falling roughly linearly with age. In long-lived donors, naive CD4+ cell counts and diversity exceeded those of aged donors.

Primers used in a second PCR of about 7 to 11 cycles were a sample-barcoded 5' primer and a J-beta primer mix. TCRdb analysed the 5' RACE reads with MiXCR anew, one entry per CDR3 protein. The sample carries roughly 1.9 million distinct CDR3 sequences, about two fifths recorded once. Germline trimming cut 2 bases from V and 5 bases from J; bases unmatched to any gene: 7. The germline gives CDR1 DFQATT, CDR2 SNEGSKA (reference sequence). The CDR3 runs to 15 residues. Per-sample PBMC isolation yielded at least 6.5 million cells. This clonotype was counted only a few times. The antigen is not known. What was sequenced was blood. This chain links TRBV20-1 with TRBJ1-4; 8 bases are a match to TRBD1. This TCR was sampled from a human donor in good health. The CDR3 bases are TGCAGTGCTAGACACGGACAGGGAAGAAATGAAAAACTGTTTTTT. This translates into CSARHGQGRNEKLFF.